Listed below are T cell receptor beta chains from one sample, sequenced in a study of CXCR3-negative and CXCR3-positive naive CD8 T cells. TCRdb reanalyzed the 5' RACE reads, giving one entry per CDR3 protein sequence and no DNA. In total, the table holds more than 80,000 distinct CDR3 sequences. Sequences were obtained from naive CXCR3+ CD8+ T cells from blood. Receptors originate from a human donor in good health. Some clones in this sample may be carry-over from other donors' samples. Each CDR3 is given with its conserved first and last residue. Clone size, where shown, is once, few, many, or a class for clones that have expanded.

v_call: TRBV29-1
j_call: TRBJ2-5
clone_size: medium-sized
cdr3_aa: CSVEVVGTQETQYF

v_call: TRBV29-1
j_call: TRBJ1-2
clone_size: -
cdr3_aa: CSVTDSPRELHYGYTF

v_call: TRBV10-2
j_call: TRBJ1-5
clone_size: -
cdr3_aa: CASSEYRTGAMQPQHF

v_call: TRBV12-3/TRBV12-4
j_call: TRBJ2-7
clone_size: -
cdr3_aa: CASSFYRNYEQYF

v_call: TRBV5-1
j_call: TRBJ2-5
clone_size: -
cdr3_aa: CASSLARENSQETQYF

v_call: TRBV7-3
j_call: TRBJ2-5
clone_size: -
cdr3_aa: CASSLPEGSSTETQYF

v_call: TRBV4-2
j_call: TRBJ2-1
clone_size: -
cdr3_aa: CASSQDPLGEGTYNEQFF

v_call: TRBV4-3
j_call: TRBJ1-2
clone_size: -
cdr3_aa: CASSQVGEGAFYGYTF

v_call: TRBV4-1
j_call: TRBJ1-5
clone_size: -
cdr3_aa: CASSQDGWGTPQHF

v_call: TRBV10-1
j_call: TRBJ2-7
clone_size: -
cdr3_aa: CASSRDGDTYEQYF

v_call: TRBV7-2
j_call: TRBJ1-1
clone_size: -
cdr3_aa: CASSLWVKTEAFF

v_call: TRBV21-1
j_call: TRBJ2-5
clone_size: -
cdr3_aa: CASSKVEYQETQYF

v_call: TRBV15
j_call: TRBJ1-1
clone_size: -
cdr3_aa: CATSPPATGSNTEAFF

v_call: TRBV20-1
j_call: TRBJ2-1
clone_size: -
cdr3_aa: CSASQLAGGQDEQFF

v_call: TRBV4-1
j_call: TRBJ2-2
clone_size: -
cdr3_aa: CASSQDPTGEATGELFF

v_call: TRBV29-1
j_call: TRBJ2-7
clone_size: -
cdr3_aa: CSGGTNYEQYF

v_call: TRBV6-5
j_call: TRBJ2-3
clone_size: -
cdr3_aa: CASSYRESDTQYF

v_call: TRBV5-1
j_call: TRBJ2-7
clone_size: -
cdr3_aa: CASSLQGDGSYEQYF

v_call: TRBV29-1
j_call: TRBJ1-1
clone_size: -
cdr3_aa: CSVDPRGPDGEAFF

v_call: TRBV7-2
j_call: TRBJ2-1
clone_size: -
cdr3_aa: CASSLRGGQVSNYNEQFF

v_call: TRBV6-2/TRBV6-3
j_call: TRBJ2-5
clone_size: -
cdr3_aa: CASESGIQAQETQYF

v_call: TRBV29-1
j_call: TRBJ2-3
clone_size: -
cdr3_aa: CSVIPLREYTDTQYF

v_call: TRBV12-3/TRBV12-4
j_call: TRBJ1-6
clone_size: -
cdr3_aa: CASSRDSLRPNSPLHF

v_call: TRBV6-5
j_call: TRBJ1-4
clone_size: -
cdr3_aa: CASGVTADATNEKLFF

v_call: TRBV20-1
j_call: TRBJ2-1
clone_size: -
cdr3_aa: CSGSGLAYSYNEQFF

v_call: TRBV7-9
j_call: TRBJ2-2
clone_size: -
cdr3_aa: CASSSSGTDNTGELFF

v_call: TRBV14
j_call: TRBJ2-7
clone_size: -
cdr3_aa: CASSPHRTYEQYF

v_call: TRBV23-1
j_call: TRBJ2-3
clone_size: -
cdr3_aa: CASSQFGRTSADTQYF

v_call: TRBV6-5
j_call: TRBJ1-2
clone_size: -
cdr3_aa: CASKGVRDSRIGYTF

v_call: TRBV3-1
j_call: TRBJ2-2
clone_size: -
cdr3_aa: CASSQDIRQGQNTGELFF

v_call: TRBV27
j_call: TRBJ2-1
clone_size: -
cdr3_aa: CASTTAPSSYNEQFF

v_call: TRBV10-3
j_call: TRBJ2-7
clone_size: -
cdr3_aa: CAISPEGDGAEQYF

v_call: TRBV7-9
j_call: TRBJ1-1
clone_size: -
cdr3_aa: CASSYGQGVTEAFF

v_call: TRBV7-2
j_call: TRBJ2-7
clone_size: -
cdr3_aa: CASSLARGYTYEQYF

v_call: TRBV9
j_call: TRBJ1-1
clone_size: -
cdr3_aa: CASSVDLGTEAFF

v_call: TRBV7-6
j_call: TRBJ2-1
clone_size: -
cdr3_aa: CASSLEGGDPGYNEQFF

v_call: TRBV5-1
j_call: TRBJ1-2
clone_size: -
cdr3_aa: CASSFEGPHNYGYTF

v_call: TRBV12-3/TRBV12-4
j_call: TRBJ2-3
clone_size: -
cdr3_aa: CASSPPPRDTQYF

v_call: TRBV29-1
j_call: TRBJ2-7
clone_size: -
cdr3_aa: CSVLGDYEQYF